Detailed here is one T cell receptor (beta chain). Its matching antigen is unknown. This entry belongs to a study of T cell repertoires in cytomegalovirus infection. Study at large: The authors used CMV epitopes that were HLA-C-restricted (recently identified) and HLA-B-restricted (well studied). Public TCR beta signatures marked donors with CMV infection and the matching HLA. Whole-study results and caveats: The study identified carriers of CMV plus the relevant HLA from cumulative public TCR beta family frequency.

The trim removed 4 bases at V and 5 bases at J, leaving 7 bases unmatched. This CDR3 has 15 amino acids. CDR1 is SGHDN, CDR2 FVKESK, per germline. Via MiXCR, TCRdb re-called the reads, giving one row per CDR3 protein. The data contain roughly 170,000 distinct CDR3 sequences, less than 25% of them singletons. The rearrangement uses TRBV14 and TRBJ1-5; 8 bases line up with TRBD1. Specimen: CD8+ T cells from cultured PBMCs, collected from culture after CMV antigen stimulation. This receptor was obtained from a human donor in good health (CMV status not recorded). Some clones in this sample may be carry-over from other donors' samples. As DNA, the CDR3 is TGTGCCAGCAGCCCCCGGACAGGGACCGATCAGCCCCAGCATTTT. Protein sequence: CASSPRTGTDQPQHF. The full variable domain, in which reference TRBV14 and TRBJ1-5 provide the parts outside the CDR3, is EAGVTQFPSHSVIEKGQTVTLRCDPISGHDNLYWYRRVMGKEIKFLLHFVKESKQDESGMPNNRFLAERTGGTYSTLKVQPAELEDSGVYFCASSPRTGTDQPQHFGDGTRLSIL.